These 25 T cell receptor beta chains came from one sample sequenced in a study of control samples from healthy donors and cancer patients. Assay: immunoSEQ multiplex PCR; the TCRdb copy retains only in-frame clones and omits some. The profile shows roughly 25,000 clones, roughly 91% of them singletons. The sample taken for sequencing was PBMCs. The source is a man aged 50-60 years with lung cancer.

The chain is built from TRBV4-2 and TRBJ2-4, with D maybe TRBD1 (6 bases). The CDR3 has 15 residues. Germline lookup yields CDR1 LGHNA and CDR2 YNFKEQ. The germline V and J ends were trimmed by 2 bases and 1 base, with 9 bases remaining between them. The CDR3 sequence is CASSQLGQAKNIQYF. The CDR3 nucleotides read TGTGCCAGCAGCCAACTCGGACAGGCCAAAAACATTCAGTACTTC.

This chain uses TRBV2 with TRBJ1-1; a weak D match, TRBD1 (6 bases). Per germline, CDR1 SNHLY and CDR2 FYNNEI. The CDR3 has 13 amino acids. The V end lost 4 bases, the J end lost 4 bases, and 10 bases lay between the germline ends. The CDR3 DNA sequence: TGTGCCAGCAGTGCGGACAGCAGCACTGAAGCTTTCTTT. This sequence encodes CASSADSSTEAFF.

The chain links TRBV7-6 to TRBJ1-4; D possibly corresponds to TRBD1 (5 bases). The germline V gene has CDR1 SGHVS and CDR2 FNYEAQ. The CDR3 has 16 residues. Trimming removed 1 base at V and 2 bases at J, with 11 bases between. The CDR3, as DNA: TGTGCCAGCAGCTTAGGCGGGGGACGGACTAATGAAAAACTGTTTTTT. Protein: CASSLGGGRTNEKLFF.

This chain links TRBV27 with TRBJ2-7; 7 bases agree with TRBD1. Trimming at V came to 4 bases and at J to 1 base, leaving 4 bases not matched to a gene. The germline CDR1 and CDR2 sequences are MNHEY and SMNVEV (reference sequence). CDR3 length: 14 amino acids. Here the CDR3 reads CASSWGTVSYEQYF. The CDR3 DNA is TGTGCCAGCAGTTGGGGGACAGTGTCCTACGAGCAGTACTTC.

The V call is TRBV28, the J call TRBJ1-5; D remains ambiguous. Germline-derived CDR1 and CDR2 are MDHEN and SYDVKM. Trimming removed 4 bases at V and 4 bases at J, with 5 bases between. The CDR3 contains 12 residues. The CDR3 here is CASSWSNQPQHF. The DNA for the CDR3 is TGTGCCAGCAGTTGGTCAAATCAGCCCCAGCATTTT.

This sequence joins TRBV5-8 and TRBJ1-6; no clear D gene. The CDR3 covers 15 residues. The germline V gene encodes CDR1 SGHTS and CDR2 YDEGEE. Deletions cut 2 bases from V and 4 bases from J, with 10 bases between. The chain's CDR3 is CASSFRTAYNSPLHF. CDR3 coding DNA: TGTGCCAGCAGCTTTCGAACAGCTTATAATTCACCCCTCCACTTT.

CDR3 in DNA: TGCGCCAGCACCGGCGGGGGTAATGAAAAACTGTTTTTT. Translated: CASTGGGNEKLFF. The J gene is TRBJ1-4, the V gene TRBV5-1, with a possible D match to TRBD1 (5 bases). V shed 6 bases and J shed 4 bases, with 10 bases lying between them. This CDR3 spans 13 amino acids. Germline assignment: CDR1 SGHRS and CDR2 YFSETQ.

The CDR3 DNA sequence: TGCGCCAGCAGCCAGTATACGGTGGAAAAACTGTTTTTT. Its protein product is CASSQYTVEKLFF. V gene TRBV4-1 combines with J gene TRBJ1-4; D call uncertain. This CDR3 contains 13 residues. V was clipped by 3 bases and J by 8 bases, with 10 bases between them. Germline CDR1 is MGHRA and CDR2 is YSYEKL.

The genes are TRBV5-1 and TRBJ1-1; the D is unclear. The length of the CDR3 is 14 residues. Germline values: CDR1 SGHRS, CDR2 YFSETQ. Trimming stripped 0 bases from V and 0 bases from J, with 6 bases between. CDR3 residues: CASSLAEMNTEAFF. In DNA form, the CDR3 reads TGCGCCAGCAGCTTGGCAGAAATGAACACTGAAGCTTTCTTT.

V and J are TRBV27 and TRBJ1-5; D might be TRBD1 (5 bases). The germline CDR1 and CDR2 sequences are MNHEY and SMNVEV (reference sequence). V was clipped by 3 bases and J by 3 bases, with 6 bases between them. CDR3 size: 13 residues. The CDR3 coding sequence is TGTGCCAGCAGTTTGACAGACAATCAGCCCCAGCATTTT. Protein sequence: CASSLTDNQPQHF.

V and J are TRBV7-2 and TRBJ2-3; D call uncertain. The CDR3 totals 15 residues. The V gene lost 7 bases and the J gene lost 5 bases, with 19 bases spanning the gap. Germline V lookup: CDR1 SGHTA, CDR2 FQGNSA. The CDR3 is CASIFREVPVDTQYF. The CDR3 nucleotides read TGTGCCAGCATCTTTAGAGAGGTCCCGGTAGATACGCAGTATTTT.

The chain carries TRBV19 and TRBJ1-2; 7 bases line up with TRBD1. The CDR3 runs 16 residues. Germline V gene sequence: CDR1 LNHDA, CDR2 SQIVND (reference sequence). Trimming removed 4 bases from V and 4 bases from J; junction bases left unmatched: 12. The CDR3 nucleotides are TGTGCCAGTAGTACCCCGAACAGGGGTGGGAGCTATGGCTACACCTTC. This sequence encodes CASSTPNRGGSYGYTF.

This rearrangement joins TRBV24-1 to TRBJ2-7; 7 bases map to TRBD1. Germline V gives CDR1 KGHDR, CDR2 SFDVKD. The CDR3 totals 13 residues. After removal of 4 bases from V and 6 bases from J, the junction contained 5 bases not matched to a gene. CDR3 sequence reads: CATSDPTGFEQYF. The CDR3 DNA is TGTGCCACCAGTGACCCGACAGGGTTCGAGCAGTACTTC.

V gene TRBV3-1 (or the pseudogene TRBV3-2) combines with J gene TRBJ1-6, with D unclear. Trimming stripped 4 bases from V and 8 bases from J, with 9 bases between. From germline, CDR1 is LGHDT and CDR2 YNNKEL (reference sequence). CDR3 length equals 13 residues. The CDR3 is CASSLRFDSPLHF. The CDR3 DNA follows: TGTGCCAGCAGCCTCAGGTTCGATTCACCCCTCCACTTT.

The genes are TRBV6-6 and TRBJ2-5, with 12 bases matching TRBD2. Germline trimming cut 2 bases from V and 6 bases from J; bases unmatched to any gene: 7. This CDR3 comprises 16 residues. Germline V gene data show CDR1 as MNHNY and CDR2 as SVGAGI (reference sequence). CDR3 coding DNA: TGTGCCAGCAGTTACGAGCTAGCGGGGGGGACGAAGACCCAGTACTTC. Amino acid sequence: CASSYELAGGTKTQYF.

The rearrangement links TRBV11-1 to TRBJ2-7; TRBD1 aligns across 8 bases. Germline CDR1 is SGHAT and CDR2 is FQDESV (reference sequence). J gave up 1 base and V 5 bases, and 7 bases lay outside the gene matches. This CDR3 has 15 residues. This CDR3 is CASSHGQGGSYEQYF. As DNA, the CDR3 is TGTGCCAGCAGCCACGGACAGGGCGGTTCCTACGAGCAGTACTTC.

CDR3 protein: CASSDGTGVTEAFF. The CDR3 DNA reads TGTGCCAGCAGTGACGGGACAGGGGTCACTGAAGCTTTCTTT. The gene calls are TRBV6-1 and TRBJ1-1; the match to TRBD1 covers 10 bases. The trim removed 3 bases at V and 4 bases at J, leaving 2 bases unmatched. CDR1 and CDR2 from the germline V gene are MNHNS and SASEGT. This CDR3 spans 14 amino acids.

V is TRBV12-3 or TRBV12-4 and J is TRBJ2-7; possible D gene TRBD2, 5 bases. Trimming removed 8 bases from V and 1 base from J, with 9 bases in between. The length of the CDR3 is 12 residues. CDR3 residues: CASGSGSYEQYF. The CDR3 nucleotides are TGTGCCAGCGGATCGGGGTCCTACGAGCAGTACTTC.

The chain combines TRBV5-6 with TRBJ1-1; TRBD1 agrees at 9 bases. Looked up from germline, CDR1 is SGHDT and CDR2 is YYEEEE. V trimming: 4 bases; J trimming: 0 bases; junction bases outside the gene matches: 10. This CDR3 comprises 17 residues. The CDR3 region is CASSLATGGPMNTEAFF. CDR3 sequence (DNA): TGTGCCAGCAGCCTGGCTACAGGGGGCCCCATGAACACTGAAGCTTTCTTT.

CDR3 sequence (DNA): TGTGCCAGCAGTTTATGGGGAGGTTCAACCAATGAGCAGTTCTTC. Translated: CASSLWGGSTNEQFF. J is TRBJ2-1 and V is TRBV28, with D perhaps matching TRBD2 (6 bases). The germline gives CDR1 MDHEN, CDR2 SYDVKM. V lost 0 bases and J 6 bases, leaving 12 bases between the germline ends. The CDR3 is 15 residues long.

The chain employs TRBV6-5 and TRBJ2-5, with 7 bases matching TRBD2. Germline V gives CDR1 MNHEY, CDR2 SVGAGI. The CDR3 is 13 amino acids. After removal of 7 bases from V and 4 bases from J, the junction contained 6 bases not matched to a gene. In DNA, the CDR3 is TGTGCCAGCAACATGGGGGGGGGAGAGACCCAGTACTTC. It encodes CASNMGGGETQYF.

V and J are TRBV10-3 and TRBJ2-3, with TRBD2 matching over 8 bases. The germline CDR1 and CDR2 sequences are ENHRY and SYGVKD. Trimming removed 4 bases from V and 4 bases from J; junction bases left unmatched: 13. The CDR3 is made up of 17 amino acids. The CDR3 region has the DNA TGTGCCATCAGTGGGGCCGGGGGGGAGTCCATCGCAGATACGCAGTATTTT. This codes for CAISGAGGESIADTQYF.

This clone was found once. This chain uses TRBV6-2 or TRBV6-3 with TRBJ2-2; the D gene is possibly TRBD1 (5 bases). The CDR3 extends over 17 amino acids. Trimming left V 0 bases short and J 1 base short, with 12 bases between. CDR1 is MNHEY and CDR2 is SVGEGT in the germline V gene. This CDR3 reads CASSYSRQGRNTGELFF. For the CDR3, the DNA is TGTGCCAGCAGTTACTCCCGGCAGGGAAGGAACACCGGGGAGCTGTTTTTT.

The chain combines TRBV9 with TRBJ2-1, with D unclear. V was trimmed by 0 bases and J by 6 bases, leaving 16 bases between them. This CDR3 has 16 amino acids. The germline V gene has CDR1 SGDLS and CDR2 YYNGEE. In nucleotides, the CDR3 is TGTGCCAGCAGCGTAGAGGCCGATGTTGTGGGCAATGAGCAGTTCTTC. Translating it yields CASSVEADVVGNEQFF.

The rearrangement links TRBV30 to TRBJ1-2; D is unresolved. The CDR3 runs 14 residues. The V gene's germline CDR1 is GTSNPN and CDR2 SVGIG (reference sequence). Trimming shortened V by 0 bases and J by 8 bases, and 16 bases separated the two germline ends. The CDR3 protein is CAWSVQGVLGGYTF. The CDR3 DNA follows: TGTGCCTGGAGTGTACAAGGTGTCCTGGGCGGCTACACCTTC. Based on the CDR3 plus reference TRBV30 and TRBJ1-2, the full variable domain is SQTIHQWPATLVQPVGSPLSLECTVEGTSNPNLYWYRQAAGRGLQLLFYSVGIGQISSEVPQNLSASRPQDRQFILSSKKLLLSDSGFYLCAWSVQGVLGGYTFGSGTRLTVV.